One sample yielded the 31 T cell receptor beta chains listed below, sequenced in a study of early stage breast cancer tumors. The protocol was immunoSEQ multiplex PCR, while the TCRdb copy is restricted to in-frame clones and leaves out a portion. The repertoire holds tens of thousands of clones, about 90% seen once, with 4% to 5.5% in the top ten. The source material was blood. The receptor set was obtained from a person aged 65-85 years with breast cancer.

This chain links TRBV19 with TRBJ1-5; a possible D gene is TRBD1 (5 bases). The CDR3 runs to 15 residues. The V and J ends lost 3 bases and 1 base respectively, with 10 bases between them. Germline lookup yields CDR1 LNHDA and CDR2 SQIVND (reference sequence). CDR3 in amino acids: CASSISQGSNQPQHF. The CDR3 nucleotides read TGTGCCAGTAGTATCAGTCAGGGAAGCAATCAGCCCCAGCATTTT. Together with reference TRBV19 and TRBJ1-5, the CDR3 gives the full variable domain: DGGITQSPKYLFRKEGQNVTLSCEQNLNHDAMYWYRQDPGQGLRLIYYSQIVNDFQKGDIAEGYSVSREKKESFPLTVTSAQKNPTAFYLCASSISQGSNQPQHFGDGTRLSIL.

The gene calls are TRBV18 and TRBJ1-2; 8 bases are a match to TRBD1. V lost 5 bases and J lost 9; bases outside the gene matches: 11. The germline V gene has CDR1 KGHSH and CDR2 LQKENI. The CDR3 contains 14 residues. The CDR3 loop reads CASSAGTGGTSYTF. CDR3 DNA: TGTGCCAGCTCAGCAGGAACAGGGGGAACGAGCTACACCTTC.

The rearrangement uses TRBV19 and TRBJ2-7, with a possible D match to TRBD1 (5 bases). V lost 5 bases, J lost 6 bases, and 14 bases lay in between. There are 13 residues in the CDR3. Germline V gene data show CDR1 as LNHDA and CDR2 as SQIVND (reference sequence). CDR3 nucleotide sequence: TGTGCCAGTAGTTCCCAGGGCTCAATCGAGCAGTACTTC. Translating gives CASSSQGSIEQYF.

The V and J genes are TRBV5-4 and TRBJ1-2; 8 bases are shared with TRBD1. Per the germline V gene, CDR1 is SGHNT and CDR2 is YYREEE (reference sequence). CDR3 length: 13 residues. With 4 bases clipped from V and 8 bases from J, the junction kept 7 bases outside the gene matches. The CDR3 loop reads CASSPTGEEGYTF. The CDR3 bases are TGTGCCAGCAGCCCGACAGGGGAAGAGGGCTACACCTTC.

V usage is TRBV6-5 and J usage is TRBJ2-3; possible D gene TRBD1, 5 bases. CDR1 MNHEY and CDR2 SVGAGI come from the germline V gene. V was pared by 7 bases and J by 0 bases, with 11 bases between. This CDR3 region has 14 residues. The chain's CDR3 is CASKRGPSTDTQYF. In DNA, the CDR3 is TGTGCCAGCAAAAGGGGCCCCAGCACAGATACGCAGTATTTT.

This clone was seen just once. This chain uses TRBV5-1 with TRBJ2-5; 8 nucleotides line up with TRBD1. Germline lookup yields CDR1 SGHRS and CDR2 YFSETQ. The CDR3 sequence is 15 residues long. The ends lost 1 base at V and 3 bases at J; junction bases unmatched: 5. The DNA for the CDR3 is TGCGCCAGCAGCTTGCGGCCAGGGGGCGAAGAGACCCAGTACTTC. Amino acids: CASSLRPGGEETQYF.

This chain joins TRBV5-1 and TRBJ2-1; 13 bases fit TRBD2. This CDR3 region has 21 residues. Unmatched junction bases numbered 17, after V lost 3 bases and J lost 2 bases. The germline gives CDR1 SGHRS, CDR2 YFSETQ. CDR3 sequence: CASSWGRRTSGSNGPYNEQFF. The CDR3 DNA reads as TGCGCCAGCAGCTGGGGACGCCGGACTAGCGGGAGCAATGGCCCCTACAATGAGCAGTTCTTC.

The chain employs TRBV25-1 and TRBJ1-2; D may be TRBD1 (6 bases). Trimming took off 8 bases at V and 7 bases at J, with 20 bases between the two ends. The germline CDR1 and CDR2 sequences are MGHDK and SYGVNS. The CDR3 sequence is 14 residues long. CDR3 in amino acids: CASGIGGRVSGYTF. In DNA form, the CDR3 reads TGTGCCAGCGGGATTGGGGGCAGGGTGTCTGGCTACACCTTC.

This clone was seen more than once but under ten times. DNA for the CDR3: TGTGCCAGTACCCCGGGTCTGAACTATGGCTACACCTTC. This encodes CASTPGLNYGYTF. V gene TRBV19 combines with J gene TRBJ1-2; D is uncertain. V lost 7 bases and J 2 bases, leaving 11 bases between the germline ends. The CDR3 is 13 amino acids. Germline CDR1 LNHDA, CDR2 SQIVND (reference sequence).

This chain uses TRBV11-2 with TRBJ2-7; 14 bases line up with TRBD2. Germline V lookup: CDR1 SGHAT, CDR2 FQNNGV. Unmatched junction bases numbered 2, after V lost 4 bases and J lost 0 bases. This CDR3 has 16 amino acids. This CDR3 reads CASSYGLAGGSYEQYF. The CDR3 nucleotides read TGTGCCAGCAGCTATGGACTAGCGGGGGGCTCCTACGAGCAGTACTTC.

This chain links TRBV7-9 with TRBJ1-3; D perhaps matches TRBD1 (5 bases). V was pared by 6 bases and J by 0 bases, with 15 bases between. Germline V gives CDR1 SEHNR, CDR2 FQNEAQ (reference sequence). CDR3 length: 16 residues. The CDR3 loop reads CASRRGPGGSGNTIYF. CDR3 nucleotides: TGTGCCAGCAGACGAGGCCCGGGGGGCTCTGGAAACACCATATATTTT.

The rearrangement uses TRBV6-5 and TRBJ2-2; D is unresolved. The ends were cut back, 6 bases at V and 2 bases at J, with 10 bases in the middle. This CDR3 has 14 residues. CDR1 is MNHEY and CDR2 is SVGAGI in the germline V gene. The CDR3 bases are TGTGCCAGCAGCCGATCCAGAAACACCGGGGAGCTGTTTTTT. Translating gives CASSRSRNTGELFF.

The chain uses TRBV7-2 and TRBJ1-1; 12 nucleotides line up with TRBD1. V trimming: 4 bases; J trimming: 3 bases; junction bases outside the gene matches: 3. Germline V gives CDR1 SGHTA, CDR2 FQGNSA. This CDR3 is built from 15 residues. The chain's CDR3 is CASSSGQGADTEAFF. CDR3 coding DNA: TGTGCCAGCAGCTCGGGACAGGGGGCTGACACTGAAGCTTTCTTT.

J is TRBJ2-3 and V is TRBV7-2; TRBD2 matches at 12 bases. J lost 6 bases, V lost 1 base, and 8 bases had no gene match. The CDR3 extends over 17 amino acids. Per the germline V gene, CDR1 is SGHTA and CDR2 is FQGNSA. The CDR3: CASSLVPSGGAGDTQYF. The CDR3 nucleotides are TGTGCCAGCAGCTTAGTGCCTAGCGGGGGGGCCGGGGATACGCAGTATTTT.

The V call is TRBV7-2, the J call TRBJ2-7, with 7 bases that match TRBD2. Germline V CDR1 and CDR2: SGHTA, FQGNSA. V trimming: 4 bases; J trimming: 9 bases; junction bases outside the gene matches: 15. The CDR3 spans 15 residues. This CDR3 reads CASSSSRTRQGRQYF. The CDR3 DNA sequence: TGTGCCAGCAGCTCCTCCAGGACTAGGCAGGGTCGGCAGTACTTC.

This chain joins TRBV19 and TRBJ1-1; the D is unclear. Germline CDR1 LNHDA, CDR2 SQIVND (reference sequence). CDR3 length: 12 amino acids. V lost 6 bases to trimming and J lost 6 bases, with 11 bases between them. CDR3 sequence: CASREDYAEAFF. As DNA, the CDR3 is TGTGCCAGTAGGGAGGACTACGCTGAAGCTTTCTTT. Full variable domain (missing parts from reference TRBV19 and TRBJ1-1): DGGITQSPKYLFRKEGQNVTLSCEQNLNHDAMYWYRQDPGQGLRLIYYSQIVNDFQKGDIAEGYSVSREKKESFPLTVTSAQKNPTAFYLCASREDYAEAFFGQGTRLTVV.

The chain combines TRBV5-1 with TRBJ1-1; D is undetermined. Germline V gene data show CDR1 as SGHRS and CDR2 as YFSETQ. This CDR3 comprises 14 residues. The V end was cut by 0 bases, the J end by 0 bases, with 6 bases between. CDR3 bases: TGCGCCAGCAGCTTGGGGCTCCTGAACACTGAAGCTTTCTTT. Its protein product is CASSLGLLNTEAFF.

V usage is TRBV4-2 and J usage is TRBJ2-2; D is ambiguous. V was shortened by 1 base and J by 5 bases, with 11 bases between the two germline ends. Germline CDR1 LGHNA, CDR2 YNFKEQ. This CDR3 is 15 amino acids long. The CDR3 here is CASSQAGSGTGELFF. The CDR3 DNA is TGTGCCAGCAGCCAAGCGGGTTCCGGGACCGGGGAGCTGTTTTTT.

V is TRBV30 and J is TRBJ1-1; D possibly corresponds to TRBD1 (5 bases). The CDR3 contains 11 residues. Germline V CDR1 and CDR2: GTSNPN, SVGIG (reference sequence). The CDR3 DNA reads TGTGCGACCAGGGAAAACACTGAAGCTTTCTTT. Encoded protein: CATRENTEAFF.

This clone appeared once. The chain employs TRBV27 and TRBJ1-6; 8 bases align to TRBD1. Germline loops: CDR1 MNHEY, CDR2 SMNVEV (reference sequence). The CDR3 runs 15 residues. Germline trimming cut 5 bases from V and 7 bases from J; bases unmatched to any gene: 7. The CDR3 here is CASSPRGRVNSPLHF. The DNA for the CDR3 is TGTGCCAGCAGTCCCAGGGGGCGCGTGAATTCACCCCTCCACTTT.

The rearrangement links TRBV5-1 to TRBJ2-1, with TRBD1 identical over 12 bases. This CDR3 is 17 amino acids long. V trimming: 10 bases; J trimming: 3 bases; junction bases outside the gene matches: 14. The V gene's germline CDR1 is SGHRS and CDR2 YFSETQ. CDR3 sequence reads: CASTGTGGPSYYNEQFF. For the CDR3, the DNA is TGCGCCTCCACCGGGACAGGGGGCCCATCGTACTACAATGAGCAGTTCTTC.

In DNA form, the CDR3 reads TGTGCCAGCAGTAAGGGGGCAACCAGTAGCTATGGCTACACCTTC. Translating gives CASSKGATSSYGYTF. This chain uses TRBV21-1 with TRBJ1-2; the table's D call, TRBD1, was not checked against the DNA. TRBV21-1 is a listed pseudogene. This CDR3 comprises 15 residues.

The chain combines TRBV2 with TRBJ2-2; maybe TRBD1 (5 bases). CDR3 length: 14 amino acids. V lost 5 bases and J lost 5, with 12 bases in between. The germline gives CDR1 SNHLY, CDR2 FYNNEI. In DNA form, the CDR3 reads TGTGCCAGCAGTTTCAGGGTGGGGACCGGGGAGCTGTTTTTT. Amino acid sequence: CASSFRVGTGELFF.

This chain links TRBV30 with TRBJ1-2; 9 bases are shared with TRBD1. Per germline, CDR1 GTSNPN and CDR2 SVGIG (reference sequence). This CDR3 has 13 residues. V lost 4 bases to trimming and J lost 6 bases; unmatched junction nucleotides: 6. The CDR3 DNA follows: TGTGCCTGGAATATGGGACAGGGCAATGGCTACACCTTC. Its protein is CAWNMGQGNGYTF.

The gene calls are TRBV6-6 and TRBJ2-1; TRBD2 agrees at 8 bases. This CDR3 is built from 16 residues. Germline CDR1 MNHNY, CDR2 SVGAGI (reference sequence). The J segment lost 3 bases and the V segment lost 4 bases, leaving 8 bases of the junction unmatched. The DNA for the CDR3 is TGTGCCAGCAGTTTCCAAAGCGGGAGCAGCTACAATGAGCAGTTCTTC. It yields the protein CASSFQSGSSYNEQFF.

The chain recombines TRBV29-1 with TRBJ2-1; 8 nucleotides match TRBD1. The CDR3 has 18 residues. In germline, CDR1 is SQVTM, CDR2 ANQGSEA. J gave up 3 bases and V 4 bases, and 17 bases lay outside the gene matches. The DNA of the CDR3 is TGCAGCGTTGCCGGCCGGGACAGGAACCCCCTCTACTACAATGAGCAGTTCTTC. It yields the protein CSVAGRDRNPLYYNEQFF.

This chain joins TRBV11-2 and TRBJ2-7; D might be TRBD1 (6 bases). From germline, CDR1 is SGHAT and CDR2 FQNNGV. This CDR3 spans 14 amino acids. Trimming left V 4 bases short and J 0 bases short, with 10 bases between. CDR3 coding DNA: TGTGCCAGCAGCTCCCGACAGGCCTCCTACGAGCAGTACTTC. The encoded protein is CASSSRQASYEQYF.

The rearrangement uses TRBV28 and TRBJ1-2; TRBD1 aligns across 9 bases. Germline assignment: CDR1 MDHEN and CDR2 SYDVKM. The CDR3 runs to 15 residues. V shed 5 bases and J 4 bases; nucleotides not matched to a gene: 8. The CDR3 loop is CASSGDRAILYGYTF. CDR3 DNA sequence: TGTGCCAGCAGTGGGGACAGGGCTATTCTCTATGGCTACACCTTC.

The CDR3 loop is CASSYNSYEQFF. CDR3 sequence (DNA): TGTGCCAGCAGTTACAATAGCTATGAGCAGTTCTTC. The rearrangement links TRBV6-6 to TRBJ2-1; D ambiguous. Germline CDR1 reads MNHNY; CDR2 reads SVGAGI (reference sequence). V was clipped by 2 bases and J by 8 bases, with 7 bases between them. The CDR3 runs 12 residues.

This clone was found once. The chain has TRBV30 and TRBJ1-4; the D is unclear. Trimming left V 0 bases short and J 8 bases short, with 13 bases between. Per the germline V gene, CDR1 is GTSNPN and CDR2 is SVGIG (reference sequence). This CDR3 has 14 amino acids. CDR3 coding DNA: TGTGCCTGGAGTGTAGGCGGGAGTCAGGAAAAACTGTTTTTT. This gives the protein CAWSVGGSQEKLFF.

The CDR3 reads CASSESEGGDIYGYTF. As DNA, the CDR3 is TGTGCCAGTAGTGAGTCAGAGGGGGGGGACATTTATGGCTACACCTTC. The chain links TRBV19 to TRBJ1-2; a possible D gene is TRBD1 (6 bases). Trimming took off 5 bases at V and 5 bases at J, with 21 bases between the two ends. The CDR3 spans 16 residues. Germline V CDR1 and CDR2: LNHDA, SQIVND (reference sequence).